The TCR beta chain under discussion was sequenced for a study of prognosis after radiotherapy for stage I lung cancer. Looking at the study overall: Medical inoperability was the status assigned to all non-small cell lung cancer patients.

Germline values: CDR1 MNHNS, CDR2 SASEGT. This CDR3 region has 18 residues. Genomic DNA yielded TCR beta CDR3, amplified by two-round multiplex PCR. Each TRBV and TRBJ gene had its own primer in the first PCR round. TCRdb called the multiplex PCR reads again in MiXCR, with one record for every CDR3 protein. The data contain 15,000 to 20,000 distinct CDR3 sequences, 40% to 55% of them seen just once; the ten biggest clones take up about 30%. In this sample, this clonotype turned up many times. A read error may explain this, as a much larger clone is one base away. This specimen consisted of PBMCs, obtained before or after stereotactic body radiation therapy (not recorded which). The source of this sequence is a donor aged 50 or older with non-small cell lung cancer. This chain connects TRBV6-1 to TRBJ2-3; TRBD2 is a possible D gene (6 bases). In DNA form, the CDR3 reads TGTGCCAGCAGTGAACCCCGTGGGGAGGAAACTAGCACAGATGCGCAGTATTTT. As protein: CASSEPRGEETSTDAQYF.